This TCR beta chain was observed in a study of control samples from healthy donors and cancer patients (dated by TCRdb to between 2020 and 2021). The library was generated by the immunoSEQ multiplex PCR assay. TCRdb stores this immuneACCESS table with in-frame sequences only. Part of the clones is absent; in the studies checked, under half of the shortfall reflects unresolved V genes, and no reason is known for the rest. Here the sample has roughly 21,000 clones; 84% occur a single time. Less than 30% of the sample belongs to the ten largest clones. The CDR3, cysteine through phenylalanine, is 13 amino acids long. This entry keeps only the CDR3 DNA: 39 bases, framed from base 1. The trim is 5 bases for V and 1 base for J, with a gap of 7 bases between the germline ends. From the germline V gene (reference sequence), CDR1 is SEHNR and CDR2 is FQNEAQ. Comments on this clone: Its specific antigen is unknown. Base qualities are not at hand, and no much larger clone is one base apart.

Sequencing was carried out using PBMCs. The clonotype comes from a man aged 60 to 69 with colorectal cancer. The chain couples TRBV7-9 to TRBJ2-3, with the identity of the D gene unclear. The encoded CDR3 is CASSNQGTDTQYF. The bases are TGTGCCAGCAGCAACCAAGGCACAGATACGCAGTATTTT.